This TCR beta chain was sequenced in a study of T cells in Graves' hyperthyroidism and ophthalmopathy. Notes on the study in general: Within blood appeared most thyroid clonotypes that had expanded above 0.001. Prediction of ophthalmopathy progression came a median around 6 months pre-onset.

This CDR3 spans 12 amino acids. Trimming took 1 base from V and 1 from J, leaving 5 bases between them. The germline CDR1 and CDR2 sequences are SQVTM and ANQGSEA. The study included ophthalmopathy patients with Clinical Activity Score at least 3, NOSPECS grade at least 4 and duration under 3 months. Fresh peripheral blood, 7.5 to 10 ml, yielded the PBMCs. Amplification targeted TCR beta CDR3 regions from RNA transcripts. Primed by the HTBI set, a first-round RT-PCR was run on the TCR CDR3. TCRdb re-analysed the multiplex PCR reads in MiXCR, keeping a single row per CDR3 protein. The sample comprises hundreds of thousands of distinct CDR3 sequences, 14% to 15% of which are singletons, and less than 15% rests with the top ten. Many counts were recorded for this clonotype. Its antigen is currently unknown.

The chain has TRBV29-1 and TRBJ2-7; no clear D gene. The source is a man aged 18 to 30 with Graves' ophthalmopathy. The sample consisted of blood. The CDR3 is CSVEGKSYEQYF. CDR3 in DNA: TGCAGCGTTGAAGGCAAATCCTACGAGCAGTACTTC.